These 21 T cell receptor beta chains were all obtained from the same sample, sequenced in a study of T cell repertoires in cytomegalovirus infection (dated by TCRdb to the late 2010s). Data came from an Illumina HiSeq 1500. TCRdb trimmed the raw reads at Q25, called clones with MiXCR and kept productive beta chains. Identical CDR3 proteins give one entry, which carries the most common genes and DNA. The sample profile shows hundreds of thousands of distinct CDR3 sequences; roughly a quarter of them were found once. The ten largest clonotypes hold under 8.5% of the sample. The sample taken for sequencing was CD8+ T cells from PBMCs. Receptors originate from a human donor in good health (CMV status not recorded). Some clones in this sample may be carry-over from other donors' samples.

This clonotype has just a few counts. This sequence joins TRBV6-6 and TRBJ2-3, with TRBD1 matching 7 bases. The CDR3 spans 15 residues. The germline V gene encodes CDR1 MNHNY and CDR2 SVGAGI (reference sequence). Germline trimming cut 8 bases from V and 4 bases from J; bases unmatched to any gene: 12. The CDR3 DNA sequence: TGTGCCAGCTCATCGGACAGGCCAGGCCCAGATACGCAGTATTTT. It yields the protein CASSSDRPGPDTQYF.

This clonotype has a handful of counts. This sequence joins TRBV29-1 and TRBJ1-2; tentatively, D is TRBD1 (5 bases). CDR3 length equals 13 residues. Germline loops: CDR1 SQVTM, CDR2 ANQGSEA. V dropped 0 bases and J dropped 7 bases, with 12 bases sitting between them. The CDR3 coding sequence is TGCAGCGTTGAAGACGGGACTAGTCGTGGCTACACCTTC. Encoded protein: CSVEDGTSRGYTF.

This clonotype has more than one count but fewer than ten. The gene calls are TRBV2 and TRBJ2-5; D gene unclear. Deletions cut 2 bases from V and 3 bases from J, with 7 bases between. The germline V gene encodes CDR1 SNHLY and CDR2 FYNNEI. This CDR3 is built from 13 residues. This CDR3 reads CASSEFRKETQYF. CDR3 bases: TGTGCCAGCAGTGAATTCAGAAAAGAGACCCAGTACTTC.

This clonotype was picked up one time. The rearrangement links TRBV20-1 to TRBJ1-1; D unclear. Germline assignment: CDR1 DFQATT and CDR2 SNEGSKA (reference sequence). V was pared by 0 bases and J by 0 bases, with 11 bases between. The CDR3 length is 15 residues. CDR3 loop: CSARDSSLMNTEAFF. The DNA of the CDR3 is TGCAGTGCTAGAGATTCCTCCCTAATGAACACTGAAGCTTTCTTT.

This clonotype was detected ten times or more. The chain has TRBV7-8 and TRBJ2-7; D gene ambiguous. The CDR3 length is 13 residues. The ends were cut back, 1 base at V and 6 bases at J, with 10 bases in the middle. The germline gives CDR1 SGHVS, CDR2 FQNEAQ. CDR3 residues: CASSLGPSGEQYV. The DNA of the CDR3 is TGTGCCAGCAGCTTAGGTCCCTCAGGCGAGCAGTACGTC.

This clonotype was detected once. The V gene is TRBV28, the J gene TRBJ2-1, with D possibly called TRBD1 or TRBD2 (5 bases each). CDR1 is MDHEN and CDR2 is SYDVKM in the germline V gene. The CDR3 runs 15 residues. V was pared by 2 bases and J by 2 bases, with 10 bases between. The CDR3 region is CASSLVGDPYNEQFF. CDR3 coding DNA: TGTGCCAGCAGTTTAGTAGGGGACCCCTACAATGAGCAGTTCTTC.

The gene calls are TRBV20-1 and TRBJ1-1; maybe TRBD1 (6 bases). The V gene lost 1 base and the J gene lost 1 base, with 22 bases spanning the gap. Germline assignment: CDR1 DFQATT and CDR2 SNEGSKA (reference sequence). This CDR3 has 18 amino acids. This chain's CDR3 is CSARVLYLGGRENTEAFF. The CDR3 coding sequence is TGCAGTGCTAGAGTCCTCTATTTAGGGGGACGGGAGAACACTGAAGCTTTCTTT.

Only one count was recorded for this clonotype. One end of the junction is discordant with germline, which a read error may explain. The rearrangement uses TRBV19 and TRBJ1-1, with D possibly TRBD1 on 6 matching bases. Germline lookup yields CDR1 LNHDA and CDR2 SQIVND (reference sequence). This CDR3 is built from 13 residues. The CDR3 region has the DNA TGTGTCAGTTCCCCGACAGGACTTACCGAAGCTTTCTTT. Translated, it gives CVSSPTGLTEAFF.

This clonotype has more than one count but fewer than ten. CDR3 amino acids: CSVERGELNTEAFF. The CDR3 DNA reads as TGCAGCGTTGAGCGGGGAGAGCTGAACACTGAAGCTTTCTTT. The V call is TRBV29-1, the J call TRBJ1-1, with D uncertain. Per the germline V gene, CDR1 is SQVTM and CDR2 is ANQGSEA. The CDR3 is 14 residues long. With 3 bases removed from V and 0 bases from J, the gap between germline ends came to 11 bases. Complete variable domain (other parts from reference TRBV29-1 and TRBJ1-1): SAVISQKPSRDICQRGTSLTIQCQVDSQVTMMFWYRQQPGQSLTLIATANQGSEATYESGFVIDKFPISRPNLTFSTLTVSNMSPEDSSIYLCSVERGELNTEAFFGQGTRLTVV.

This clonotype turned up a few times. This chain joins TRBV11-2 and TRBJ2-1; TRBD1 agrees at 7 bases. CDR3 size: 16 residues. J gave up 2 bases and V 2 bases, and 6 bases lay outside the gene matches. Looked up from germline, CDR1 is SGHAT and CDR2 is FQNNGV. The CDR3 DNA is TGTGCCAGCAGCTTAACGGGACAGTACACCTACAATGAGCAGTTCTTC. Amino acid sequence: CASSLTGQYTYNEQFF.

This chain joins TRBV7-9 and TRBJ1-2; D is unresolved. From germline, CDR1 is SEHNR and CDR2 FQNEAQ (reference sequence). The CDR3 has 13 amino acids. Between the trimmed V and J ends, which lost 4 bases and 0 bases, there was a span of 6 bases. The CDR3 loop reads CASSSETNYGYTF. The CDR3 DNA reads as TGTGCCAGCAGCTCTGAAACTAACTATGGCTACACCTTC.

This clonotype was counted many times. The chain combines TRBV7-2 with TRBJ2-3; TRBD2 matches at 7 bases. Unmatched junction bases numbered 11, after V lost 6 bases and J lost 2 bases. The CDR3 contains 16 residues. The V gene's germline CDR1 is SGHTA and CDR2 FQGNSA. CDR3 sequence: CASRTGLAAATDTQYF. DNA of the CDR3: TGTGCCAGCAGAACGGGGCTAGCGGCGGCCACAGATACGCAGTATTTT. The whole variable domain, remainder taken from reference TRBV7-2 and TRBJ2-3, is GAGVSQSPSNKVTEKGKDVELRCDPISGHTALYWYRQSLGQGLEFLIYFQGNSAPDKSGLPSDRFSAERTGGSVSTLTIQRTQQEDSAVYLCASRTGLAAATDTQYFGPGTRLTVL.

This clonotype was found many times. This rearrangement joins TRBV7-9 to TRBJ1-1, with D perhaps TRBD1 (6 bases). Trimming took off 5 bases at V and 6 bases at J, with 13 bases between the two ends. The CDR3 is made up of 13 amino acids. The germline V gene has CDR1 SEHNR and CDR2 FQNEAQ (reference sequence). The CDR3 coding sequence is TGTGCCAGCAGCCCCCGACAGGATTCTGAAGCTTTCTTT. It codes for CASSPRQDSEAFF.

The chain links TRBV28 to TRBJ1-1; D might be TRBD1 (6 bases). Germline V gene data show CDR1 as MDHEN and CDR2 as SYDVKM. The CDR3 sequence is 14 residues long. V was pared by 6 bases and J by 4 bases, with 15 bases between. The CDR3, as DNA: TGTGCCAGCAGCATAACCTTCAGGGGCACTGAAGCTTTCTTT. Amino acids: CASSITFRGTEAFF.

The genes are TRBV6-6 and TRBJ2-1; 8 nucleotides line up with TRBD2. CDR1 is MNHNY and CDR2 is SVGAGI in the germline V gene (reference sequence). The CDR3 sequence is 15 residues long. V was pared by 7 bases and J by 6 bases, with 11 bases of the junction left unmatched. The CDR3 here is CASIRLAGQTNEQFF. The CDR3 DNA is TGTGCCAGCATCCGCCTAGCGGGCCAGACCAATGAGCAGTTCTTC.

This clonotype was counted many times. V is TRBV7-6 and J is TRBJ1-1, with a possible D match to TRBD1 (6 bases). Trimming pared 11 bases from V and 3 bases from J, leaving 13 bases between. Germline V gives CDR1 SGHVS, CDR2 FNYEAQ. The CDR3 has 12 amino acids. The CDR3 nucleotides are TGTGCCGCGGGGGCGGCGGACACTGAAGCTTTCTTT. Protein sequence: CAAGAADTEAFF.

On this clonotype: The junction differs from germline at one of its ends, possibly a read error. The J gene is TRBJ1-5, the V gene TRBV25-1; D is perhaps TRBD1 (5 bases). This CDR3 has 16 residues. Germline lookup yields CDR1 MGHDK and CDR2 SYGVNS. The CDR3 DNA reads TGTGCCAGTAGTGACCGTGGGGGTGGAGCAGGGAAGCCCCAGCATTTT. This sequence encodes CASSDRGGGAGKPQHF.

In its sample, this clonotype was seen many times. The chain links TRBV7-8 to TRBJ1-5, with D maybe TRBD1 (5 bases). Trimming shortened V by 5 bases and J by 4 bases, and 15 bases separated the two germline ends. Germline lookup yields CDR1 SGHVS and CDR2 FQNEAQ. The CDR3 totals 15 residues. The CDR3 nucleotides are TGTGCCAGCAGCGTGAGGGGTCTTGGGAATCAGCCCCAGCATTTT. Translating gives CASSVRGLGNQPQHF.

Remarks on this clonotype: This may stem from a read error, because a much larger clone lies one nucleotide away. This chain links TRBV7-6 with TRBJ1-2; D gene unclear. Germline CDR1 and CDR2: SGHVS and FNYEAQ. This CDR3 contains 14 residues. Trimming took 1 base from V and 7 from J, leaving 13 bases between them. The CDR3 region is CASSLGSGARGYTF. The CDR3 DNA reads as TGTGCCAGCAGCTTAGGGAGTGGAGCGCGTGGCTACACCTTC.

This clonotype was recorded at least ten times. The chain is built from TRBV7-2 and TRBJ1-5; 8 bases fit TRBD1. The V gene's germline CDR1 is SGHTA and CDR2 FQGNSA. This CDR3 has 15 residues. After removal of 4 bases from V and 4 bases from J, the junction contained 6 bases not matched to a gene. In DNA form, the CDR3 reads TGTGCCAGCAGCTACGGGACAGGAGAAAATCAGCCCCAGCATTTT. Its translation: CASSYGTGENQPQHF.

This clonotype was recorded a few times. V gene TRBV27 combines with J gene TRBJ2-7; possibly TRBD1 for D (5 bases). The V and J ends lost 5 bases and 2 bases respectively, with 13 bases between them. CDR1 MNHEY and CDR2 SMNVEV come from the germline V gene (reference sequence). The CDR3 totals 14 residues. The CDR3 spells CASSLTTDPYEQYF. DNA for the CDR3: TGTGCCAGCAGTCTTACGACAGATCCCTACGAGCAGTACTTC.